The 21 T cell receptor beta chains below were found in one sample sequenced in a study of cytomegalovirus exposure and HLA in healthy donors. The PCR employed 60 Vbeta primers together with 13 Jbeta primers. The method was immunoSEQ multiplex PCR; TCRdb's version includes in-frame clones alone and lacks a portion of them. The sample has 150,000 to 200,000 clones, approximately 80% seen once. Sequencing was performed on PBMCs. The receptors here all came from a woman in her 40s in good health and CMV-seronegative.

The rearrangement joins TRBV27 to TRBJ2-2; the match to TRBD1 covers 11 bases. V was pared by 6 bases and J by 5 bases, with 8 bases of the junction left unmatched. Germline V lookup: CDR1 MNHEY, CDR2 SMNVEV (reference sequence). The CDR3 runs to 16 residues. The CDR3: CASSRMGQGGTGELFF. The CDR3 coding sequence is TGTGCCAGCAGCCGGATGGGACAGGGGGGGACCGGGGAGCTGTTTTTT.

This clone has only a few counts. The gene calls are TRBV18 and TRBJ1-2; 7 bases map to TRBD1. The J segment lost 6 bases and the V segment lost 5 bases, leaving 6 bases of the junction unmatched. This CDR3 is 13 amino acids long. Germline CDR1 KGHSH, CDR2 LQKENI. CDR3 in DNA: TGTGCCAGCTCAGCGGGGACAGAGGATGGCTACACCTTC. Its protein product is CASSAGTEDGYTF.

This chain uses TRBV2 with TRBJ1-5, with 7 bases aligning to TRBD1. This CDR3 comprises 14 residues. In germline, CDR1 is SNHLY, CDR2 FYNNEI. V shed 1 base and J 7 bases; nucleotides not matched to a gene: 4. CDR3 bases: TGTGCCAGCAGTGAAGAAGGGGGCCGACAGCCCCAGCATTTT. Translating gives CASSEEGGRQPQHF.

This clone was detected only a few times. The CDR3 is CASSIRGQGTMNTEAFF. CDR3 in DNA: TGTGCCAGTAGTATAAGGGGACAGGGGACGATGAACACTGAAGCTTTCTTT. This chain connects TRBV19 to TRBJ1-1; TRBD1 aligns across 10 bases. In germline, CDR1 is LNHDA, CDR2 SQIVND (reference sequence). The CDR3 consists of 17 residues. V gave up 2 bases and J gave up 0 bases; unmatched junction bases: 6.

CDR3 bases: TGTGCCAGCAGTTTAAGGGGGAGGGCCTACAATGAGCAGTTCTTC. The encoded protein is CASSLRGRAYNEQFF. This chain joins TRBV27 and TRBJ2-1, with a possible D match to TRBD2 (7 bases). Between the trimmed V and J ends, which lost 2 bases and 2 bases, there was a span of 10 bases. The CDR3 runs 15 residues. Germline V gene lookup returns CDR1 MNHEY and CDR2 SMNVEV (reference sequence).

The chain links TRBV6-5 to TRBJ2-7; TRBD2 might be the D (6 bases). V was trimmed by 7 bases and J by 7 bases, leaving 14 bases between them. The CDR3 sequence is 12 residues long. In germline, CDR1 is MNHEY, CDR2 SVGAGI. This chain's CDR3 is CASNAGIGEQYF. The CDR3 bases are TGTGCCAGCAACGCGGGAATAGGGGAGCAGTACTTC.

The rearrangement joins TRBV10-3 to TRBJ2-3, with 9 bases identical to TRBD2. The CDR3 runs 16 residues. V gave up 5 bases and J gave up 4 bases; unmatched junction bases: 10. CDR1 and CDR2 (germline): ENHRY, SYGVKD. In DNA form, the CDR3 reads TGTGCCATCAGTCCTATAGCGGGAGAGAGATCAGATACGCAGTATTTT. Its protein is CAISPIAGERSDTQYF.

The CDR3 nucleotides are TGTGCCAGCAGTTACTCGAGGGCCCTGCCTGAAGCTTTCTTT. Amino acid sequence: CASSYSRALPEAFF. The V and J genes are TRBV6-5 and TRBJ1-1; D unclear. The V and J ends lost 0 bases and 6 bases respectively, with 11 bases between them. Germline loops: CDR1 MNHEY, CDR2 SVGAGI. The CDR3 sequence is 14 residues long.

This clone was recorded a few times. This chain connects TRBV6-6 to TRBJ1-1; a weak D match, TRBD1 (5 bases). The CDR3 runs to 12 residues. Trimming took 11 bases from V and 6 from J, leaving 16 bases between them. Germline CDR1 MNHNY, CDR2 SVGAGI (reference sequence). Here the CDR3 reads CAGLREGPEAFF. The CDR3 DNA reads TGTGCCGGCCTCAGGGAGGGACCTGAAGCTTTCTTT.

The V and J genes are TRBV7-6 and TRBJ1-1; D gene ambiguous. Germline-derived CDR1 and CDR2 are SGHVS and FNYEAQ. Trimming shortened V by 2 bases and J by 3 bases, and 10 bases separated the two germline ends. This CDR3 is built from 14 residues. In nucleotides, the CDR3 is TGTGCCAGCAGCTTATCGCAGGCCCACACTGAAGCTTTCTTT. Residues: CASSLSQAHTEAFF.

Concerning this clone: No DNA is shown, since the ends of the CDR3 on it are uncertain; the CDR3 is the one TCRdb lists. The chain carries TRBV29-1 and TRBJ1-2; TRBD1 reflects the table's D call only, with no check against the DNA. The CDR3 has 11 amino acids, counting both end residues. CDR1 SQVTM and CDR2 ANQGSEA come from the germline V gene. The CDR3 loop reads CSVEMVAGGTF.

This clone was recorded once. The chain recombines TRBV9 with TRBJ2-7, with D perhaps TRBD1 (6 bases). The CDR3 runs to 14 residues. Germline CDR1 reads SGDLS; CDR2 reads YYNGEE. V was cut by 4 bases and J by 3 bases, with 14 bases left in between. The CDR3 DNA reads as TGTGCCAGCAGCTCAGGGACACCTGGCTACGAGCAGTACTTC. This encodes CASSSGTPGYEQYF.

The chain carries TRBV18 and TRBJ1-5, with 7 bases identical to TRBD1. CDR1 and CDR2 (germline): KGHSH, LQKENI. The V segment lost 0 bases and the J segment 7 bases; nucleotides outside the gene matches: 9. The CDR3 covers 16 residues. CDR3 bases: TGTGCCAGCTCACCACCCAACAGGGGATCTCACCAGCCCCAGCATTTT. Translated: CASSPPNRGSHQPQHF.

The V gene is TRBV4-2, the J gene TRBJ2-1; 7 nucleotides match TRBD1. CDR1 and CDR2 from the germline V gene are LGHNA and YNFKEQ. Trimming removed 0 bases from V and 7 bases from J; junction bases left unmatched: 9. The CDR3 totals 16 residues. This chain's CDR3 is CASSQDNSRGRNEQFF. In nucleotides, the CDR3 is TGTGCCAGCAGCCAAGATAACTCGAGGGGGCGAAATGAGCAGTTCTTC.

CDR3 nucleotides: TGTGCCAGTAGCATAACTAGCGGGAGGCGCAATGAGCAGTTCTTC. This codes for CASSITSGRRNEQFF. This chain uses TRBV19 with TRBJ2-1; 12 positions match TRBD2. Germline V gene data show CDR1 as LNHDA and CDR2 as SQIVND (reference sequence). CDR3 size: 15 residues. V lost 6 bases and J lost 6; bases outside the gene matches: 6.

The rearrangement joins TRBV30 to TRBJ1-1, with unresolved D. V was trimmed by 3 bases and J by 4 bases, leaving 12 bases between them. The CDR3 consists of 13 residues. The germline V gene encodes CDR1 GTSNPN and CDR2 SVGIG (reference sequence). CDR3: CAWRMAGSTEAFF. CDR3 DNA: TGTGCCTGGAGAATGGCGGGATCCACTGAAGCTTTCTTT.

The chain combines TRBV7-6 with TRBJ1-4; a weak D match, TRBD1 (5 bases). Germline V gene sequence: CDR1 SGHVS, CDR2 FNYEAQ. V was pared by 1 base and J by 4 bases, with 13 bases between. The CDR3 runs to 16 residues. The CDR3 region is CASSLDGGRSNEKLFF. DNA of the CDR3: TGTGCCAGCAGCTTAGACGGGGGACGGAGTAATGAAAAACTGTTTTTT.

This clone was seen a single time. The chain employs TRBV29-1 and TRBJ1-1; 8 bases map to TRBD1. The germline V gene has CDR1 SQVTM and CDR2 ANQGSEA. The V and J ends lost 1 base and 3 bases, in that order; junction bases with no gene match: 16. The CDR3 is 18 residues long. This chain's CDR3 is CSVEGPARDRGTDTEAFF. The DNA of the CDR3 is TGCAGCGTTGAAGGCCCGGCGCGCGACAGGGGTACGGACACTGAAGCTTTCTTT.

This clone was observed a few times. The genes are TRBV5-6 and TRBJ2-2; tentative D call: TRBD1 (5 bases). This CDR3 spans 16 amino acids. The V gene's germline CDR1 is SGHDT and CDR2 YYEEEE. Trimming removed 1 base from V and 7 bases from J, with 17 bases in between. For the CDR3, the DNA is TGTGCCAGCAGCTTGTTGGGGCAGGGCGCGAACGGGGAGCTGTTTTTT. Residues: CASSLLGQGANGELFF.

V gene TRBV7-9 combines with J gene TRBJ1-1; 7 positions agree with TRBD1. Germline values: CDR1 SEHNR, CDR2 FQNEAQ (reference sequence). This CDR3 spans 14 amino acids. V trimming: 5 bases; J trimming: 2 bases; junction bases outside the gene matches: 5. CDR3 amino acids: CASSHGQVNTEAFF. DNA of the CDR3: TGTGCCAGCAGCCACGGACAGGTAAACACTGAAGCTTTCTTT.

The rearrangement links TRBV30 to TRBJ2-2; 9 bases fit TRBD1. Germline V gene data show CDR1 as GTSNPN and CDR2 as SVGIG (reference sequence). The CDR3 length is 13 residues. After removal of 2 bases from V and 6 bases from J, the junction contained 1 base not matched to a gene. CDR3 region: CAWSRQGAGELFF. The CDR3 DNA reads as TGTGCCTGGAGTCGACAGGGGGCCGGGGAGCTGTTTTTT.